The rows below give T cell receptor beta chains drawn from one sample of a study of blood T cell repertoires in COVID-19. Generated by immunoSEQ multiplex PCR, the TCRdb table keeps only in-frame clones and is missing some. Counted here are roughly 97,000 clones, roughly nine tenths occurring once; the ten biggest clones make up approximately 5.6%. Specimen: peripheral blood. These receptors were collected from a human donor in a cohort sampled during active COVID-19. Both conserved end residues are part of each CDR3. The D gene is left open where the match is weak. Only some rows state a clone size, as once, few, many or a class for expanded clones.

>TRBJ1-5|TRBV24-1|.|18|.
CATSEGRVGHYSNQPQHF
TGTGCCACCAGTGAAGGCAGGGTAGGGCATTATAGCAATCAGCCCCAGCATTTT
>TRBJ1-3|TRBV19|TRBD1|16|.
CASSKGQGARGNTIYF
TGTGCCAGTAGCAAAGGACAGGGGGCACGAGGAAACACCATATATTTT
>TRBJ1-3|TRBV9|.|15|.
CASSPGGIPGNTIYF
TGTGCCAGCAGCCCCGGGGGGATACCTGGAAACACCATATATTTT
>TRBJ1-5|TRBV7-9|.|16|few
CASSLSGPGSNQPQHF
TGTGCCAGCAGCTTATCGGGCCCGGGGAGCAATCAGCCCCAGCATTTT
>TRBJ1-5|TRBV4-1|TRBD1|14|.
CASSPGGSNQPQHF
TGCGCCAGCAGCCCAGGGGGTAGTAATCAGCCCCAGCATTTT
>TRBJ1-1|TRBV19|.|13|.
CASSTSPGTEAFF
TGTGCCAGTAGTACCTCCCCGGGCACTGAAGCTTTCTTT
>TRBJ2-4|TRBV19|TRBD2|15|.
CASSILAGGENIQYF
TGTGCCAGTAGTATACTAGCGGGGGGAGAAAACATTCAGTACTTC
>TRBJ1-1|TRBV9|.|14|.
CASSVGQLNTEAFF
TGTGCCAGCAGCGTAGGACAGTTGAACACTGAAGCTTTCTTT
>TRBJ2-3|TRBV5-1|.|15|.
CASSFQWPSTDTQYF
TGCGCCAGCAGCTTTCAGTGGCCTAGCACAGATACGCAGTATTTT
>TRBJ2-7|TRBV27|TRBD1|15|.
CASSLFPGTGYEQYF
TGTGCCAGCAGTTTATTCCCCGGGACAGGCTACGAGCAGTACTTC
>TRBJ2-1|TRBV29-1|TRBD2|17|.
CSVASGTSGRAVNEQFF
TGCAGCGTTGCTTCCGGGACTAGCGGGAGGGCCGTCAATGAGCAGTTCTTC
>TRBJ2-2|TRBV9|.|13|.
CASSVVSGGELFF
TGTGCCAGCAGCGTAGTTTCCGGTGGGGAGCTGTTTTTT
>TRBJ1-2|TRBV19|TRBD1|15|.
CASSPSRQGNYGYTF
TGTGCCAGTAGTCCCTCCCGACAGGGGAACTATGGCTACACCTTC
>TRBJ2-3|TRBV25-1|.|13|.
CASSEYPTDTQYF
TGTGCCAGCAGTGAATACCCGACAGATACGCAGTATTTT
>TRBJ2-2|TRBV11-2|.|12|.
CASRFPGGELFF
TGTGCCAGCAGGTTCCCCGGGGGAGAGCTGTTTTTT
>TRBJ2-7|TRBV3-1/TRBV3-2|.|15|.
CASSRGTQNSYEQYF
TGTGCCAGCAGCCGAGGGACACAGAACTCCTACGAGCAGTACTTC
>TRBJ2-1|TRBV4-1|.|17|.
CASSQVPRDFLINEQFF
TGCGCCAGCAGCCAAGTACCTCGGGACTTCTTAATAAATGAGCAGTTCTTC
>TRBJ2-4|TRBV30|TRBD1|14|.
CAWSRGLAKNIQYF
TGTGCCTGGAGCAGGGGGCTGGCCAAAAACATTCAGTACTTC
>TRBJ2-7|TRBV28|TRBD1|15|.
CASSLLRQGVREQYF
TGTGCCAGCAGTTTATTACGGCAGGGGGTTAGGGAGCAGTACTTC
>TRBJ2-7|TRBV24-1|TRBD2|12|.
CATSGVGGEQYF
TGTGCCACCAGTGGAGTCGGGGGGGAGCAGTACTTC
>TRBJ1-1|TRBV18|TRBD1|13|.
CASSGTVNTEAFF
TGTGCCAGCTCAGGGACAGTGAACACTGAAGCTTTCTTT
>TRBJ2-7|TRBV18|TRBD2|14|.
CASLLGGGSYEQYF
TGTGCCAGTCTACTGGGCGGGGGTTCCTACGAGCAGTACTTC
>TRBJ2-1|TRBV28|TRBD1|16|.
CASSLSTGGFYNEQFF
TGTGCCAGCAGTTTAAGCACAGGGGGTTTTTACAATGAGCAGTTCTTC
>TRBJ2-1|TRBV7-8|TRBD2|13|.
CASSLVREGEQFF
TGTGCCAGCAGCTTAGTCCGGGAGGGTGAGCAGTTCTTC
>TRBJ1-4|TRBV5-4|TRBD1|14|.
CASSLRGPSEKLFF
TGTGCCAGCAGCCTCAGGGGGCCCAGTGAAAAACTGTTTTTT
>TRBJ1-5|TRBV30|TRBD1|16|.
CAWSVPGTGLNQPQHF
TGTGCCTGGAGTGTCCCCGGGACAGGACTAAATCAGCCCCAGCATTTT
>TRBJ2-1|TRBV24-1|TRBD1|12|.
CASSRGLNEQFF
TGTGCCTCCTCAAGGGGGCTCAATGAGCAGTTCTTC
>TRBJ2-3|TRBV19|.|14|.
CASSISAHTDTQYF
TGTGCCAGTAGTATTAGTGCTCACACAGATACGCAGTATTTT
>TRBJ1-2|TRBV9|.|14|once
CASSVGGDPYGYTF
TGTGCCAGCAGCGTAGGGGGGGACCCCTATGGCTACACCTTC
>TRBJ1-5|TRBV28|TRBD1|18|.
CASRPTKERGRPNQPQHF
TGTGCCAGCCGACCTACCAAGGAGAGGGGGCGACCGAATCAGCCCCAGCATTTT
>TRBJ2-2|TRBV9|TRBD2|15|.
CASSPYISGGGELFF
TGTGCCAGCAGCCCCTACATTAGCGGGGGAGGGGAGCTGTTTTTT
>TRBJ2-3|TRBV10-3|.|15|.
CAINAGQGGADTQYF
TGTGCCATCAACGCGGGGCAGGGAGGAGCAGATACGCAGTATTTT
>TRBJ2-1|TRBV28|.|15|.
CASSSPTGSHNEQFF
TGTGCCAGCAGTTCTCCCACGGGAAGTCACAATGAGCAGTTCTTC
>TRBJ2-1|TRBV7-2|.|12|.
CASSLAVPEQFF
TGTGCCAGCAGCTTAGCCGTTCCTGAGCAGTTCTTC
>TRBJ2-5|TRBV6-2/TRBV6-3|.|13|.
CASSLQAGKTQYF
TGTGCCAGCAGTTTGCAAGCGGGCAAGACCCAGTACTTC
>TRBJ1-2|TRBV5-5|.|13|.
CASSLLPDYGYTF
TGTGCCAGCAGCCTATTGCCTGACTATGGCTACACCTTC
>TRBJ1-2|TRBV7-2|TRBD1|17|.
CASSPGQQVRRGVGYTF
TGTGCCAGCAGCCCGGGACAGCAAGTACGACGGGGTGTCGGCTACACCTTC
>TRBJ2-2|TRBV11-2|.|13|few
CASSFSNTGELFF
TGTGCCAGCAGCTTCTCGAACACCGGGGAGCTGTTTTTT
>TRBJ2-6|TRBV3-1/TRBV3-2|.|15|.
CASSSPTPGANVLTF
TGTGCCAGCAGCTCCCCAACACCTGGGGCCAACGTCCTGACTTTC
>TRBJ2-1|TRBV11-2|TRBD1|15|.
CASSWTRGRGNEQFF
TGTGCCAGCAGCTGGACCAGGGGGCGCGGCAATGAGCAGTTCTTC
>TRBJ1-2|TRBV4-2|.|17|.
CASSQDSIGRGNYGYTF
TGTGCCAGCAGCCAAGATAGCATAGGTAGGGGTAACTATGGCTACACCTTC
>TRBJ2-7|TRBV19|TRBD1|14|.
CATRGGQGIYEQYF
TGTGCCACTCGAGGGGGACAGGGGATATACGAGCAGTACTTC
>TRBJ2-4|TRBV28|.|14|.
CASSPDGTGNIQYF
TGTGCCAGCAGTCCTGACGGAACAGGAAACATTCAGTACTTC
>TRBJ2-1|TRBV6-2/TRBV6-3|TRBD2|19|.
CASSREGLAGASSYNEQFF
TGTGCCAGCAGTAGGGAGGGACTAGCGGGGGCTAGCTCCTACAATGAGCAGTTCTTC
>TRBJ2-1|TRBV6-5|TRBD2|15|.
CASSYRTSAYNEQFF
TGTGCCAGCAGTTATCGGACTAGCGCCTACAATGAGCAGTTCTTC
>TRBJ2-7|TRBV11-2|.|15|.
CASSENVDILREQYF
TGTGCCAGCAGCGAGAACGTTGATATCCTACGTGAGCAGTACTTC
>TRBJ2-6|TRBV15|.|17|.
CATSSPDSSSGANVLTF
TGTGCCACCAGCAGCCCCGACTCGAGCTCTGGGGCCAACGTCCTGACTTTC
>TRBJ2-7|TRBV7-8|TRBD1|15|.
CASSLFGTESYEQYF
TGTGCCAGCAGCTTATTCGGGACAGAGTCCTACGAGCAGTACTTC
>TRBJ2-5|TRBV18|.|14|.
CASSTTGGQETQYF
TGTGCCAGCTCAACGACAGGAGGCCAAGAGACCCAGTACTTC
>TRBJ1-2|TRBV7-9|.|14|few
CASTTGFTNYGYTF
TGTGCCAGTACCACAGGGTTCACTAACTATGGCTACACCTTC
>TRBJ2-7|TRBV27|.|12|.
CASSLRGGEQYF
TGTGCCAGCAGTTTACGGGGAGGCGAGCAGTACTTC
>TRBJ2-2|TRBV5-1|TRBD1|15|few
CASSLGTGDTGELFF
TGCGCCAGCAGCTTGGGGACAGGAGACACCGGGGAGCTGTTTTTT
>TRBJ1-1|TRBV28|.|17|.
CASSVFNPGVMNTEAFF
TGTGCCAGCAGTGTCTTTAACCCAGGCGTCATGAACACTGAAGCTTTCTTT